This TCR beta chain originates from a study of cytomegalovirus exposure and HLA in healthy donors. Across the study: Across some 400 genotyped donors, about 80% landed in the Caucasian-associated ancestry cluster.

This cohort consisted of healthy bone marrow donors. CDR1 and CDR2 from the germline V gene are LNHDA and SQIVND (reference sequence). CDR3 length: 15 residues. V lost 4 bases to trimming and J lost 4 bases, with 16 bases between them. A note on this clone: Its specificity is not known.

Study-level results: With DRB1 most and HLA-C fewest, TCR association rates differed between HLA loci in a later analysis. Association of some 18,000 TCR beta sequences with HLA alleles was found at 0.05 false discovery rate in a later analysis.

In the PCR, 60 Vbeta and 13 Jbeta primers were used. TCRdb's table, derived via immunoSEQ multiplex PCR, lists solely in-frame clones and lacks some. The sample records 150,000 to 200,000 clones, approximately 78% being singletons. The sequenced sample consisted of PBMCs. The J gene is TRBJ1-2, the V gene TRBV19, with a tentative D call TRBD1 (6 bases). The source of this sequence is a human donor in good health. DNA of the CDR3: TGTGCCAGTAGTACCGGCCCAGGGGCCACCTATGGCTACACCTTC. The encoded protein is CASSTGPGATYGYTF.